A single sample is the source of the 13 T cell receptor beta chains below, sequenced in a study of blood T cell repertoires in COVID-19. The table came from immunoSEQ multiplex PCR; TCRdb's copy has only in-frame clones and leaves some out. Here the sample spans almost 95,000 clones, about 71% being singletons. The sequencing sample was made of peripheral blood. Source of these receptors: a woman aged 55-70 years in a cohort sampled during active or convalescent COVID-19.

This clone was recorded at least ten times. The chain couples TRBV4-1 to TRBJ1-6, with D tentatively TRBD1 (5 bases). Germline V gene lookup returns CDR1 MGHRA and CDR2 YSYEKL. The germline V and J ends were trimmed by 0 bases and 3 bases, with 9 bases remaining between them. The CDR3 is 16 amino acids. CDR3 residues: CASSQDPGVYNSPLHF. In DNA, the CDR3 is TGCGCCAGCAGCCAAGATCCGGGGGTCTATAATTCACCCCTCCACTTT.

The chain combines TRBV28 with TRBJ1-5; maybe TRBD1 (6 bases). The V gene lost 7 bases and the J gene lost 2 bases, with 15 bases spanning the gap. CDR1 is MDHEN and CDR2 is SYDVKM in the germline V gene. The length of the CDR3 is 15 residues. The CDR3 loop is CASIKSGGRNQPQHF. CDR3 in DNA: TGTGCCAGCATCAAATCGGGGGGGCGCAATCAGCCCCAGCATTTT.

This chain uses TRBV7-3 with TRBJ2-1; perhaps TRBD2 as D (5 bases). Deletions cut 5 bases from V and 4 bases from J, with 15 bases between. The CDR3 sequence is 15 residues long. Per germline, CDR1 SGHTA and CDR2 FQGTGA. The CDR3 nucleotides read TGTGCCAGCAGCCCCAGTCGCCGGACTTACAATGAGCAGTTCTTC. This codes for CASSPSRRTYNEQFF.

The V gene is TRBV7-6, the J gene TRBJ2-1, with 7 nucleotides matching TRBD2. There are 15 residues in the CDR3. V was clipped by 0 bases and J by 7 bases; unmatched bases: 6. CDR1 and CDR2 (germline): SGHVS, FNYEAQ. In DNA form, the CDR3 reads TGTGCCAGCAGCTTAGCCCTGGGAGGGAGGAATGAGCAGTTCTTC. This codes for CASSLALGGRNEQFF.

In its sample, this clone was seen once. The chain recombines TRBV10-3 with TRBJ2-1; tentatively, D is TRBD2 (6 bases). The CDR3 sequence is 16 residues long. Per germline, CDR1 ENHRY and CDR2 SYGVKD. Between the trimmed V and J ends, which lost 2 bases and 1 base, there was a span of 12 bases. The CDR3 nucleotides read TGTGCCATCAGTGAGCTCGAAAGCGGGTCCTACAATGAGCAGTTCTTC. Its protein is CAISELESGSYNEQFF.

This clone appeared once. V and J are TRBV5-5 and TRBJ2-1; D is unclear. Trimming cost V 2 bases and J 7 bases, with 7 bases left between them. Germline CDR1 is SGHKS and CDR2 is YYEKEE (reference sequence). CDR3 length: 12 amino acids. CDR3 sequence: CASSFPGNEQFF. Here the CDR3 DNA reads TGTGCCAGCAGCTTCCCCGGGAATGAGCAGTTCTTC.

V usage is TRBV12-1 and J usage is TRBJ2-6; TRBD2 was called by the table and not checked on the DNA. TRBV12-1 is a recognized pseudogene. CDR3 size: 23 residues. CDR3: CASTNVRTSGDLPSLSGANVLTF. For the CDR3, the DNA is TGTGCCAGCACCAATGTGCGGACTAGCGGGGATTTACCCTCTCTCTCTGGGGCCAACGTCCTGACTTTC.

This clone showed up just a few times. The CDR3 sequence: CAWSGQGYEQFF. The CDR3 DNA follows: TGTGCCTGGAGTGGACAGGGTTATGAGCAGTTCTTC. The chain carries TRBV30 and TRBJ2-1; TRBD1 matches 7 bases. Germline V CDR1 and CDR2: GTSNPN, SVGIG (reference sequence). The trim removed 1 base at V and 8 bases at J, leaving 2 bases unmatched. This CDR3 spans 12 amino acids.

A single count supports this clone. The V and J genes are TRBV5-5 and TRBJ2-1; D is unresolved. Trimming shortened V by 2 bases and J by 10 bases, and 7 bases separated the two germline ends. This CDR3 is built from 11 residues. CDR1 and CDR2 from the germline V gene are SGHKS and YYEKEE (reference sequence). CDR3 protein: CASSFITEQFF. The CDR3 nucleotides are TGTGCCAGCAGCTTTATAACAGAGCAGTTCTTC.

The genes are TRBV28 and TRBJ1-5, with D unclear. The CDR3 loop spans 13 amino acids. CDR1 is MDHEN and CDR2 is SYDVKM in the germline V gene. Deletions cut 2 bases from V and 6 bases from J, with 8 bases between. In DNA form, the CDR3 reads TGTGCCAGCAGTTTACGGGGTGTTCAGCCCCAGCATTTT. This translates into CASSLRGVQPQHF.

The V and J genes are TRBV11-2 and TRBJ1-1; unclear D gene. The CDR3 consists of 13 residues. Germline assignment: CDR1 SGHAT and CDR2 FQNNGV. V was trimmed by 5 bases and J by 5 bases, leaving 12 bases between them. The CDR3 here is CASSLLERTEAFF. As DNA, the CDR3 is TGTGCCAGCAGCCTTCTGGAGAGGACTGAAGCTTTCTTT.

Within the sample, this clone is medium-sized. CDR3 coding DNA: TGTGCCAGCAGCTTGGGACCCGGGACAGACTACGAGCAGTACTTC. Translating it yields CASSLGPGTDYEQYF. The rearrangement joins TRBV5-5 to TRBJ2-7; 7 nucleotides match TRBD1. Germline CDR1 and CDR2: SGHKS and YYEKEE (reference sequence). Trimming took 0 bases from V and 3 from J; bases not matched to a gene: 6. This CDR3 spans 15 amino acids.

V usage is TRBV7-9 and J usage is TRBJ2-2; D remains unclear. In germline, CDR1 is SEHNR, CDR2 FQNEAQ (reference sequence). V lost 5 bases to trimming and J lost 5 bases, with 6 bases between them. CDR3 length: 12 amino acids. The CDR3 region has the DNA TGTGCCAGCAGCCACTCGACCGGGGAGCTGTTTTTT. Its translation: CASSHSTGELFF.